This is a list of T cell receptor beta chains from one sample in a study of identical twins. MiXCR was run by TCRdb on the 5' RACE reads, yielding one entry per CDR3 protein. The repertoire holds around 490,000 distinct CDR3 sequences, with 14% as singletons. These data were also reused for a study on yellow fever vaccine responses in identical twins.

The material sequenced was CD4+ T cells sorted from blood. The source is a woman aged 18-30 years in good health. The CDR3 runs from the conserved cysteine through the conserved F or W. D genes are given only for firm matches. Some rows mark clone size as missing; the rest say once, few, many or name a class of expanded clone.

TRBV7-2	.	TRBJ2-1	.	CASSFQGSNEQFF	TGTGCCAGCAGCTTTCAAGGATCCAATGAGCAGTTCTTC
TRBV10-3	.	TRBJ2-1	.	CAISVGDVDEQFF	TGTGCCATCAGTGTTGGAGATGTGGATGAGCAGTTCTTC
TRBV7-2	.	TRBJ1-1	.	CASRLNDWTEAFF	TGTGCCAGCAGGCTGAACGATTGGACTGAAGCTTTCTTT
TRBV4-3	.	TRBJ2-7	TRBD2	CASSQTDVGSGSPYEQYF	TGCGCCAGCAGCCAGACCGACGTTGGTAGCGGGAGCCCCTACGAGCAGTACTTC
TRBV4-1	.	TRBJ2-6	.	CASSQGYSGANVLTF	TGCGCCAGCAGCCAAGGATATTCTGGGGCCAACGTCCTGACTTTC
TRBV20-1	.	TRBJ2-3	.	CSARRLGSKSFTDTQYF	TGCAGTGCTAGACGTTTGGGGTCCAAGTCCTTCACAGATACGCAGTATTTT
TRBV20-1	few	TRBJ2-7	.	CSASFGAGAYEQYF	.
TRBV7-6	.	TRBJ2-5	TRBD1	CASSLEQGAIQETQYF	TGTGCCAGCAGCTTAGAGCAGGGGGCAATTCAAGAGACCCAGTACTTC
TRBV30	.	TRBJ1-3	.	CAWMGGAGNTIYF	TGTGCCTGGATGGGGGGAGCTGGAAACACCATATATTTT
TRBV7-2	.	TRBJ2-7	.	CASSAGRGPYEQYF	TGTGCCAGCAGCGCCGGCAGGGGACCCTACGAGCAGTACTTC
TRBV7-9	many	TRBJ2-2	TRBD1	CASSVWTGVDTGELFF	TGTGCCAGCAGCGTCTGGACAGGCGTTGACACCGGGGAGCTGTTTTTT
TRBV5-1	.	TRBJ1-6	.	CASSPSSYNSPLHF	TGCGCCAGCAGTCCGAGCTCCTATAATTCACCCCTCCACTTT
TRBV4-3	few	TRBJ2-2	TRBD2	CASSQRTRPNTGELFF	TGCGCCAGCAGCCAAAGGACTAGACCGAACACCGGGGAGCTGTTTTTT
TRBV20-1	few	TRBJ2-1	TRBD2	CSAKGLVDEQFF	TGCAGTGCTAAGGGACTAGTCGATGAGCAGTTCTTC
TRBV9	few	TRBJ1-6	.	CASSVGQSSYNSPLHF	TGTGCCAGCAGCGTAGGACAGAGCTCCTATAATTCACCCCTCCACTTT
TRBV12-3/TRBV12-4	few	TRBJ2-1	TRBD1	CASSPRQGYNEQFF	TGTGCCAGCAGCCCCAGACAGGGCTACAATGAGCAGTTCTTC
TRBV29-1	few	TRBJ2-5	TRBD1	CSVVVGRTGSRETQYF	TGCAGCGTTGTCGTTGGGAGGACAGGGAGCCGTGAGACCCAGTACTTC
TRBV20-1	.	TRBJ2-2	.	CSARGAGTGELFF	TGCAGTGCCCGAGGGGCCGGCACCGGGGAGCTGTTTTTT
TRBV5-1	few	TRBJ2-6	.	CASSSYTGPGANVLTF	TGCGCCAGCAGCTCATATACAGGGCCCGGGGCCAACGTCCTGACTTTC
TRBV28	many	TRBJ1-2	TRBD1	CASSPGTAKTYYGYTF	TGTGCCAGCAGCCCTGGGACAGCCAAAACTTACTATGGCTACACCTTC
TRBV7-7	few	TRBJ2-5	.	CASSVDRKETQYF	TGTGCTAGCAGCGTCGACAGGAAAGAGACCCAGTACTTC
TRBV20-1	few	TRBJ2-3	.	CSARDRRRLGDTQYF	TGCAGTGCTAGAGACAGACGGCGGCTGGGGGATACGCAGTATTTT
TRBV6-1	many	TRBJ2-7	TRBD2	CASSGGTSGSNEQYF	TGTGCCAGCAGTGGTGGGACTAGCGGGAGCAACGAGCAGTACTTC
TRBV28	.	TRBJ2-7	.	CASTGPYEQYF	TGTGCCAGCACGGGACCCTACGAGCAGTACTTC
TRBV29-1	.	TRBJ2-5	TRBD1	CSVVQGVGKTQYF	TGCAGCGTTGTACAGGGGGTTGGGAAGACCCAGTACTTC
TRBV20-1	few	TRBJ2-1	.	CSAPVGRSSYNEQFF	TGCAGTGCTCCTGTAGGTAGGAGCTCCTACAATGAGCAGTTCTTC
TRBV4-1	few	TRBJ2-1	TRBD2	CASSHPTGTSGRVEQFF	TGCGCCAGCAGCCACCCTACCGGGACTAGCGGGAGGGTCGAGCAGTTCTTC
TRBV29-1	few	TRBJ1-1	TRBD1	CSVGDRSNTEAFF	TGCAGCGTGGGGGACAGATCGAACACTGAAGCTTTCTTT
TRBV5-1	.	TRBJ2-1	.	CASSDQQGFGVYNEQFF	TGCGCCAGCAGCGATCAACAGGGTTTCGGCGTTTACAATGAGCAGTTCTTC
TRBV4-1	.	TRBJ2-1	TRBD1	CASSQNPGQRINEQFF	TGCGCCAGCAGCCAAAATCCGGGACAGAGAATTAATGAGCAGTTCTTC
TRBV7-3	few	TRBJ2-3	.	CASSLNRGVADTQYF	TGTGCCAGCAGCTTAAATAGGGGGGTGGCAGATACGCAGTATTTT
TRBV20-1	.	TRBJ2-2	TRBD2	CSARSLAGRGGELFF	TGCAGTGCTAGAAGTCTAGCGGGGAGGGGCGGGGAGCTGTTTTTT
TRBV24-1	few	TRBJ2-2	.	CATSEALGRGTGELFF	TGTGCCACCAGTGAAGCCCTTGGTCGGGGTACCGGGGAGCTGTTTTTT
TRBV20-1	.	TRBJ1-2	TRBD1	CSATQGDLNYGYTF	TGCAGTGCTACCCAGGGGGACCTCAACTATGGCTACACCTTC
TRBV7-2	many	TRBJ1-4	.	CASGRQGGEKLFF	TGTGCCAGCGGAAGGCAGGGAGGAGAAAAACTGTTTTTT
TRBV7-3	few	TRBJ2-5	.	CASSFGLGRSQETQYF	TGTGCCAGCAGCTTCGGGCTCGGGCGGAGCCAAGAGACCCAGTACTTC
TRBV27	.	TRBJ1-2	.	CASSFLPANYGYTF	TGTGCCAGCAGTTTCCTACCAGCTAACTATGGCTACACCTTC
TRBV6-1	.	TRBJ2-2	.	CASSKSYRGAGELFF	TGTGCCAGCAGTAAGAGTTACCGAGGGGCCGGGGAGCTGTTTTTT
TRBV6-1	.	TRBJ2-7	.	CASSPTVDYEQYF	TGTGCCAGCAGCCCGACAGTAGACTACGAGCAGTACTTC
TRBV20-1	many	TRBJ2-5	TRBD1	CSGPDRRQETQYF	TGCAGTGGCCCGGACAGGCGCCAAGAGACCCAGTACTTC
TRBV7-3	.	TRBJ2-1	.	CASSLLPMGNEQFF	TGTGCCAGCAGCTTATTGCCCATGGGCAATGAGCAGTTCTTC
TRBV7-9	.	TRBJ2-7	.	CASSSPTRDISYEQYF	TGTGCCAGCAGCTCACCAACCCGGGACATTTCCTACGAGCAGTACTTC
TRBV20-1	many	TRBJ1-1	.	CSASPRVSDTEAFF	TGCAGTGCTAGCCCCAGGGTGTCCGACACTGAAGCTTTCTTT
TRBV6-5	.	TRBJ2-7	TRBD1	CASSFGTGGMKTYEQYF	TGTGCCAGCAGTTTTGGGACAGGGGGCATGAAGACCTACGAGCAGTACTTC